These T cell receptor beta chains were read from a single sample in a study of T cell responses to AZD1222 COVID-19 vaccine. Libraries were prepared by immunoSEQ multiplex PCR; TCRdb keeps only in-frame clonotypes and omits some of them. The sample contains 90,000 to 120,000 clones, about 90% of which appear only once. This specimen was peripheral blood, taken on day 0 of AZD1222 vaccination. These receptors all come from an adult in good health. The CDR3 runs from the conserved cysteine through the conserved F or W. Each record gives: V gene, J gene, clone size, D gene, CDR3 DNA, CDR3 protein. D genes are given only for firm matches. Clone size, where shown, is once, few, many, or a class for clones that have expanded.

TRBV5-4	TRBJ2-1	once	NA	TGTGCCAGCAGGATGGACCCCGGAGGGGTCGATGGGAATGAGCAGTTCTTC	CASRMDPGGVDGNEQFF
TRBV3-1/TRBV3-2	TRBJ2-1	once	NA	TGTGCCAGCAGCCAGAGGGGGGGGGCATACAATGAGCAGTTCTTC	CASSQRGGAYNEQFF
TRBV5-6	TRBJ2-5	NA	NA	TGTGCCAGCAGCCGCACGAGGAGGGAGACCCAGTACTTC	CASSRTRRETQYF
TRBV4-2	TRBJ1-6	once	NA	TGTGCCAGCAGCCAAGATCGAGGGCGGGGGGCTAATTCACCCCTCCACTTT	CASSQDRGRGANSPLHF
TRBV19	TRBJ1-1	NA	NA	TGTGCCAGTAGTATTAGTGGCACCCCGAACACTGAAGCTTTCTTT	CASSISGTPNTEAFF
TRBV6-1	TRBJ1-6	NA	NA	TGTGCCAGCAGTGATAACAGAAATTCACCCCTCCACTTT	CASSDNRNSPLHF
TRBV9	TRBJ2-7	NA	NA	TGTGCCAGCAGCCAGACCGAGGCGCGGTACGAGCAGTACTTC	CASSQTEARYEQYF
TRBV7-9	TRBJ1-3	NA	NA	TGTGCCAGCAGCCCCAGCCCGGCCATATATTTT	CASSPSPAIYF
TRBV19	TRBJ1-3	NA	NA	TGTGCCAGTAGTATCGCCGGCACCTCTGGAAACACCATATATTTT	CASSIAGTSGNTIYF
TRBV19	TRBJ2-6	few	NA	TGTGCCAGTAGTATAGATCCCGGATCAGTCTCTGGGGCCAACGTCCTGACTTTC	CASSIDPGSVSGANVLTF
TRBV18	TRBJ2-2	NA	NA	TGTGCCAGCTCACCAGGGGCTACCGGGGAGCTGTTTTTT	CASSPGATGELFF
TRBV9	TRBJ1-2	NA	TRBD1	TGTGCCAGCAGAGACCCCGGACAGGCTAACTATGGCTACACCTTC	CASRDPGQANYGYTF
TRBV27	TRBJ1-2	NA	NA	TGTGCCAGCAGTTTAAGCAAGGTAGTGGGGCATGGCTACACCTTC	CASSLSKVVGHGYTF
TRBV6-5	TRBJ1-1	NA	NA	TGTGCCAGCAGCCCGACAGTAAACACTGAAGCTTTCTTT	CASSPTVNTEAFF
TRBV11-2	TRBJ2-7	NA	NA	TGTGCCAGCAGCTGGGAGGTTGGCGAGCAGTACTTC	CASSWEVGEQYF
TRBV7-2	TRBJ2-7	NA	TRBD2	TGTGCCAGCAGCTTAGTAGCTAGCGGGGAACTCTACGAGCAGTACTTC	CASSLVASGELYEQYF
TRBV9	TRBJ1-5	NA	TRBD1	TGTGCCAGCAGCCTCGGGACAGGACTTTTTCAGCCCCAGCATTTT	CASSLGTGLFQPQHF
TRBV7-2	TRBJ1-1	NA	NA	TGTGCCAGCAGCTTCTCTCCGGGCAAAAACACTGAAGCTTTCTTT	CASSFSPGKNTEAFF
TRBV7-6	TRBJ2-2	NA	TRBD2	TGTGCCAGCAGTCACCGGCCGGGACTAGCCTCCGGGGAGCTGTTTTTT	CASSHRPGLASGELFF
TRBV12-3/TRBV12-4	TRBJ2-1	NA	NA	TGTGCCAGCAGTTTACTCTTCAATGAGCAGTTCTTC	CASSLLFNEQFF
TRBV5-1	TRBJ2-5	NA	NA	TGCGCCAGCAGCTTGAGGGGCCAAGAGACCCAGTACTTC	CASSLRGQETQYF
TRBV5-1	TRBJ1-5	NA	NA	TGCGCCAGCAGCTTGCAGCCAAATCAGCCCCAGCATTTT	CASSLQPNQPQHF
TRBV6-2/TRBV6-3	TRBJ2-7	NA	NA	TGTGCCAGCAGTGTGACACCCCCCCGAGGGGAGCAGTACTTC	CASSVTPPRGEQYF
TRBV6-5	TRBJ1-2	NA	TRBD1	TGTGCCAGCAGTTACCATAACCCCGGACAGGGTTATGGCTACACCTTC	CASSYHNPGQGYGYTF
TRBV4-2	TRBJ2-5	once	NA	TGTGCCAGCAGCCAAGGGGACCAGGGCAACTACCAAGAGACCCAGTACTTC	CASSQGDQGNYQETQYF
TRBV5-6	TRBJ1-1	NA	NA	TGTGCCAGCAGCTTTCAACCAGGAGAGAACACTGAAGCTTTCTTT	CASSFQPGENTEAFF
TRBV7-9	TRBJ1-3	NA	NA	TGTGCCAGCAGCTTAGTCCCCCAGACAGGAGGCACCATATATTTT	CASSLVPQTGGTIYF
TRBV11-3	TRBJ2-7	NA	NA	TGTGCCAGCAGCTTAAACAGCGCCTACGAGCAGTACTTC	CASSLNSAYEQYF
TRBV18	TRBJ2-7	NA	TRBD2	TGTGCCAGCTCTTTGGGAGGGTCACGCGAGCAGTACTTC	CASSLGGSREQYF
TRBV27	TRBJ1-5	NA	NA	TGTGCCAGCAGTTGGAGAGTTAGCAATCAGCCCCAGCATTTT	CASSWRVSNQPQHF
TRBV3-1/TRBV3-2	TRBJ2-7	NA	NA	TGTGCCAGCAGCCAAGACAGGTACTCCTACGAGCAGTACTTC	CASSQDRYSYEQYF
TRBV6-5	TRBJ2-7	NA	TRBD2	TGTGCCAGCAGCCCCCCCGGGAGGGGCAACCACGAGCAGTACTTC	CASSPPGRGNHEQYF
TRBV27	TRBJ1-2	NA	NA	TGTGCCAGCAGTTCCTCGGGCAGGGCCTTGTTAGGAGGCTACACCTTC	CASSSSGRALLGGYTF
TRBV18	TRBJ1-1	NA	NA	TGTGCCAGCTCACCACCCGGGAACAGGAACACTGAAGCTTTCTTT	CASSPPGNRNTEAFF
TRBV6-4	TRBJ1-1	NA	NA	TGTGCCAGCAGTGACCTCGGGAGCACTGAAGCTTTCTTT	CASSDLGSTEAFF
TRBV19	TRBJ2-1	NA	NA	TGTGCCTCCGAGGGGGACAATGAGCAGTTCTTC	CASEGDNEQFF
TRBV12-3/TRBV12-4	TRBJ1-6	NA	NA	TGTGCCAGCAGTATTGGGGGGGATTCACCCCTCCACTTT	CASSIGGDSPLHF
TRBV5-5	TRBJ2-3	NA	NA	TGTGCCAGCAGCTTGGGAGGGTTCACAGATACGCAGTATTTT	CASSLGGFTDTQYF
TRBV11-3	TRBJ2-3	NA	TRBD2	TGTGCCAGCAGCTTAACCGGGGGGACGAGCACAGATACGCAGTATTTT	CASSLTGGTSTDTQYF
TRBV19	TRBJ2-2	once	NA	TGTGCCAGTAGTATGCGGCAGGGTAACTTCGGGGAGCTGTTTTTT	CASSMRQGNFGELFF
TRBV11-2	TRBJ1-3	NA	TRBD1	TGTGCCAGCAGCTTGACAGGGGGAAGCTACTCTGGAAACACCATATATTTT	CASSLTGGSYSGNTIYF
TRBV13	TRBJ1-5	NA	NA	TGTGCCAGCAGCTTATCGGCAGGGAAACAGCCCCAGCATTTT	CASSLSAGKQPQHF
TRBV13	TRBJ2-5	NA	TRBD2	TGTGCCAGCCAAGACTCCCGCGGGGGTTTGGAGACCCAGTACTTC	CASQDSRGGLETQYF